Each of the 18 T cell receptor beta chains below was sequenced from the same sample in a study of Graves' ophthalmopathy and Graves' hyperthyroidism. RNA transcripts were the template, and TCR beta CDR3 regions were amplified from them. In the first round, RT-PCR was carried out with HTBI primers, and a multiplex PCR formed the second round. TCRdb re-analysed the multiplex PCR reads in MiXCR, keeping a single row per CDR3 protein. The repertoire holds about 1.1 million distinct CDR3 sequences, with about 35% as singletons. The sample was peripheral blood or thyroid tissue (not recorded which). Source of these receptors: an adult man with Graves' hyperthyroidism.

This clonotype was seen ten or more times. The chain couples TRBV11-2 to TRBJ1-2; D call uncertain. CDR3 length equals 13 residues. The V gene's germline CDR1 is SGHAT and CDR2 FQNNGV. Trimming stripped 1 base from V and 9 bases from J, with 12 bases between. CDR3 loop: CASSLVLTSRYTF. In nucleotides, the CDR3 is TGTGCCAGCAGCTTAGTTCTGACCTCTCGCTACACCTTC. Based on the CDR3 plus reference TRBV11-2 and TRBJ1-2, the full variable domain is EAGVAQSPRYKIIEKRQSVAFWCNPISGHATLYWYQQILGQGPKLLIQFQNNGVVDDSQLPKDRFSAERLKGVDSTLKIQPAKLEDSAVYLCASSLVLTSRYTFGSGTRLTVV.

This clonotype was counted only a few times. This chain uses TRBV7-8 with TRBJ1-4, with D unresolved. Per germline, CDR1 SGHVS and CDR2 FQNEAQ. This CDR3 contains 13 residues. With 3 bases removed from V and 4 bases from J, the gap between germline ends came to 6 bases. CDR3 DNA sequence: TGTGCCAGCAGCTTCCGGCGTAATGAAAAACTGTTTTTT. Protein product: CASSFRRNEKLFF. Based on the CDR3 plus reference TRBV7-8 and TRBJ1-4, the full variable domain is GAGVSQSPRYKVAKRGQDVALRCDPISGHVSLFWYQQALGQGPEFLTYFQNEAQLDKSGLPSDRFFAERPEGSVSTLKIQRTQQEDSAVYLCASSFRRNEKLFFGSGTQLSVL.

This clonotype came up a few times. The V and J genes are TRBV4-3 and TRBJ2-2; a possible D gene is TRBD1 (5 bases). Germline-derived CDR1 and CDR2 are LGHNA and YSLEER. Trimming removed 0 bases from V and 5 bases from J, with 13 bases in between. The CDR3 loop spans 16 amino acids. CDR3 protein: CASSQDPRAGTGELFF. The CDR3 bases are TGCGCCAGCAGCCAAGATCCCAGGGCAGGGACCGGGGAGCTGTTTTTT.

The chain is built from TRBV5-1 and TRBJ1-1; 11 bases align to TRBD1. There are 14 residues in the CDR3. V trimming: 6 bases; J trimming: 8 bases; junction bases outside the gene matches: 9. The germline gives CDR1 SGHRS, CDR2 YFSETQ. The CDR3 protein is CASIGGQGAREAFF. CDR3 sequence (DNA): TGCGCCAGCATAGGAGGACAGGGGGCGAGGGAAGCTTTCTTT. The complete variable domain, with remaining parts taken from reference TRBV5-1 and TRBJ1-1, reads KAGVTQTPRYLIKTRGQQVTLSCSPISGHRSVSWYQQTPGQGLQFLFEYFSETQRNKGNFPGRFSGRQFSNSRSEMNVSTLELGDSALYLCASIGGQGAREAFFGQGTRLTVV.

This clonotype was recorded many times. This chain connects TRBV5-6 to TRBJ1-1; D uncertain. CDR1 and CDR2 (germline): SGHDT, YYEEEE. This CDR3 region has 14 residues. V was pared by 2 bases and J by 3 bases, with 11 bases between. CDR3 in amino acids: CASSFPGVDTEAFF. CDR3 coding DNA: TGTGCCAGCAGCTTTCCGGGAGTGGACACTGAAGCTTTCTTT.

V and J are TRBV7-9 and TRBJ2-7; D may be TRBD1 (5 bases). V was cut by 6 bases and J by 6 bases, with 21 bases left in between. Germline V lookup: CDR1 SEHNR, CDR2 FQNEAQ (reference sequence). This CDR3 spans 15 amino acids. CDR3 loop: CASRAPGIFSGEQYF. In DNA form, the CDR3 reads TGTGCCAGCAGAGCCCCAGGGATCTTCTCCGGCGAGCAGTACTTC.

This clonotype was observed a handful of times. The germline gene is not matched at one end of the junction; a read error may be the cause. The V call is TRBV10-3, the J call TRBJ2-7; possible D gene TRBD1, 5 bases. The CDR3 runs to 16 residues. The germline gives CDR1 ENHRY, CDR2 SYGVKD. CDR3 residues: CASSYSIDRNPYEQYF. The CDR3, as DNA: TGTGCCAGCAGTTACTCCATCGACAGAAATCCCTACGAGCAGTACTTC.

This chain joins TRBV7-8 and TRBJ2-5, with TRBD2 matching over 8 bases. Germline trimming cut 2 bases from V and 9 bases from J; bases unmatched to any gene: 2. The CDR3 extends over 12 amino acids. Germline assignment: CDR1 SGHVS and CDR2 FQNEAQ. The CDR3 sequence is CASSLTGGPQYF. The CDR3 region has the DNA TGTGCCAGCAGCTTAACGGGGGGGCCCCAGTACTTC. The entire variable domain, with the rest obtained from reference TRBV7-8 and TRBJ2-5, is as follows: GAGVSQSPRYKVAKRGQDVALRCDPISGHVSLFWYQQALGQGPEFLTYFQNEAQLDKSGLPSDRFFAERPEGSVSTLKIQRTQQEDSAVYLCASSLTGGPQYFGPGTRLLVL.

Concerning this clonotype: A much larger clone differs by one base, so this may be a read error. J is TRBJ1-4 and V is TRBV4-3; no definite D call. The CDR3 contains 11 residues. CDR1 is LGHNA and CDR2 is YSLEER in the germline V gene. In nucleotides, the CDR3 is TGCGCCAGCAGCCGAGTTTTAGGAGGGCTTTTT. This encodes CASSRVLGGLF.

V is TRBV19 and J is TRBJ2-1, with D maybe TRBD1 (5 bases). Germline V gene data show CDR1 as LNHDA and CDR2 as SQIVND (reference sequence). CDR3 length: 13 residues. V lost 4 bases, J lost 7 bases, and 11 bases lay in between. The CDR3 sequence: CASSTRYRNEQFF. Written as DNA, the CDR3 is TGTGCCAGTAGTACCCGATACAGGAATGAGCAGTTCTTC.

V usage is TRBV5-4 and J usage is TRBJ1-2; 8 bases are a match to TRBD1. The germline V gene has CDR1 SGHNT and CDR2 YYREEE (reference sequence). This CDR3 region has 14 residues. V was pared by 4 bases and J by 5 bases, with 7 bases of the junction left unmatched. CDR3: CASSQDGQGYGYTF. The CDR3 DNA is TGTGCCAGCAGCCAAGATGGACAGGGTTATGGCTACACCTTC.

The J gene is TRBJ2-6, the V gene TRBV12-3 or TRBV12-4, with D uncertain. Trimming cost V 3 bases and J 0 bases, with 12 bases left between them. This CDR3 comprises 17 residues. CDR3: CASSFEQAFSGANVLTF. CDR3 sequence (DNA): TGTGCCAGCAGTTTTGAGCAGGCCTTCTCTGGGGCCAACGTCCTGACTTTC.

V gene TRBV12-3 or TRBV12-4 combines with J gene TRBJ2-3; 8 bases map to TRBD2. This CDR3 has 13 amino acids. V was clipped by 8 bases and J by 2 bases; unmatched bases: 3. CDR3 in amino acids: CASGAGDTDTQYF. In DNA form, the CDR3 reads TGTGCCAGCGGAGCGGGAGACACAGATACGCAGTATTTT.

This clonotype was seen just once. J is TRBJ2-5 and V is TRBV2; TRBD2 aligns across 10 bases. Germline-derived CDR1 and CDR2 are SNHLY and FYNNEI. This CDR3 contains 16 residues. Trimming removed 4 bases from V and 4 bases from J; junction bases left unmatched: 9. CDR3 sequence (DNA): TGTGCCAGCAGTGGAGAGTTAGCGGGAGGAGGAGAGACCCAGTACTTC. Translating it yields CASSGELAGGGETQYF. Using reference TRBV2 and TRBJ2-5 for the parts outside the CDR3, the full variable domain is EPEVTQTPSHQVTQMGQEVILRCVPISNHLYFYWYRQILGQKVEFLVSFYNNEISEKSEIFDDQFSVERPDGSNFTLKIRSTKLEDSAMYFCASSGELAGGGETQYFGPGTRLLVL.

This clonotype was counted many times. V is TRBV10-2 and J is TRBJ1-2; 7 bases align to TRBD1. Germline trimming cut 7 bases from V and 0 bases from J; bases unmatched to any gene: 2. Germline CDR1 is WSHSY and CDR2 is SAAADI. This CDR3 region has 13 residues. The DNA of the CDR3 is TGCGCCAGCAAGGGGGCAACTAACTATGGCTACACCTTC. Translated: CASKGATNYGYTF.

For this clonotype: This may arise from a read error, as a much more abundant clone is one base away. The chain carries TRBV10-2 and TRBJ1-6; D is ambiguous. This CDR3 region has 12 residues. From germline, CDR1 is WSHSY and CDR2 SAAADI. Here the CDR3 reads CASSYNSSPLHF. Written as DNA, the CDR3 is TGTGCCAGCAGTTACAACTCCTCACCCCTCCACTTT.

This clonotype was detected only a few times. A read error is possible here, since a much larger clone lies one base away. The chain uses TRBV7-2 and TRBJ1-5; D unclear. V shed 3 bases and J shed 6 bases, with 9 bases lying between them. Germline V gives CDR1 SGHTA, CDR2 FQGNSA. This CDR3 comprises 13 residues. The CDR3 is CASSLEHSQPQHF. DNA of the CDR3: TGTGCCAGCAGCTTGGAGCACAGTCAGCCCCAGCATTTT. Combining the CDR3 with reference TRBV7-2 and TRBJ1-5 gives the whole variable domain GAGVSQSPSNKVTEKGKDVELRCDPISGHTALYWYRQSLGQGLEFLIYFQGNSAPDKSGLPSDRFSAERTGGSVSTLTIQRTQQEDSAVYLCASSLEHSQPQHFGDGTRLSIL.

The rearrangement joins TRBV28 to TRBJ1-2; no definite D call. CDR1 and CDR2 (germline): MDHEN, SYDVKM. Trimming took 6 bases from V and 0 from J, leaving 14 bases between them. The CDR3 is made up of 15 amino acids. Here the CDR3 reads CASSLAEKPNYGYTF. In nucleotides, the CDR3 is TGTGCCAGCAGCTTGGCCGAGAAACCTAACTATGGCTACACCTTC.